The sequence of this T cell receptor (beta chain) was determined in a study of blood T cell repertoires in COVID-19. Overall study: Specimens from acute and convalescent COVID-19 originated in the United States, Italy and Spain. T cells, B-cell-depleted T cells, or PBMCs supplied cDNA or gDNA.

V dropped 8 bases and J dropped 10 bases, with 17 bases sitting between them. The CDR3 spans 12 residues. Authors' processing steps: Quantification of nucleated cells was approximated via reference gene primer amplification. This table comes from immunoSEQ multiplex PCR, and its TCRdb copy is limited to in-frame clones, with some not included. V, J and clone size were drawn from that table, and D and trimming were deduced from the DNA. The table records around 200,000 clones, almost 90% of them present only once. The TCR sequence derives from a man aged 18 to 30 with active or convalescent COVID-19. V and J are TRBV12-3 or TRBV12-4 and TRBJ1-1; no firm D call. Sequenced sample: peripheral blood. The CDR3 nucleotides are TGTGCCAGCTCAAATGACTCGGTCGGAGCTTTCTTT. It specifies CASSNDSVGAFF.